These 2 T cell receptor beta chains came from one sample sequenced in a study of beta chain features in type 1 diabetes. Sequencing targeted expressed TCRB transcripts, as all isolated RNA had been reverse transcribed. Libraries were prepared by immunoSEQ multiplex PCR; TCRdb keeps only in-frame clonotypes and omits some of them. The data show about 210,000 clones, approximately 11% seen once. Sequencing input: central memory CD4+ T cells from blood. The source is a man aged 18 to 29 in good health.

This clone appeared a few times. The same CDR3 can be traced to other DNA sequences in this sample. This sequence joins TRBV7-2 and TRBJ2-7; TRBD2 aligns across 8 bases. The CDR3 is made up of 14 amino acids. Per germline, CDR1 SGHTA and CDR2 FQGNSA. With 2 bases clipped from V and 4 bases from J, the junction kept 4 bases outside the gene matches. The CDR3 DNA sequence: TGTGCCAGCAGCTTAACCGGGAGGGCATACGAGCAGTACTTC. It yields the protein CASSLTGRAYEQYF.

The rearrangement joins TRBV20-1 to TRBJ1-1; D possibly corresponds to TRBD1 (5 bases). Germline values: CDR1 DFQATT, CDR2 SNEGSKA (reference sequence). V lost 5 bases to trimming and J lost 6 bases, with 10 bases between them. CDR3 length: 11 amino acids. In DNA form, the CDR3 reads TGCAGTGCTTGCAGGGTCCCTGAAGCTTTCTTT. It yields the protein CSACRVPEAFF.